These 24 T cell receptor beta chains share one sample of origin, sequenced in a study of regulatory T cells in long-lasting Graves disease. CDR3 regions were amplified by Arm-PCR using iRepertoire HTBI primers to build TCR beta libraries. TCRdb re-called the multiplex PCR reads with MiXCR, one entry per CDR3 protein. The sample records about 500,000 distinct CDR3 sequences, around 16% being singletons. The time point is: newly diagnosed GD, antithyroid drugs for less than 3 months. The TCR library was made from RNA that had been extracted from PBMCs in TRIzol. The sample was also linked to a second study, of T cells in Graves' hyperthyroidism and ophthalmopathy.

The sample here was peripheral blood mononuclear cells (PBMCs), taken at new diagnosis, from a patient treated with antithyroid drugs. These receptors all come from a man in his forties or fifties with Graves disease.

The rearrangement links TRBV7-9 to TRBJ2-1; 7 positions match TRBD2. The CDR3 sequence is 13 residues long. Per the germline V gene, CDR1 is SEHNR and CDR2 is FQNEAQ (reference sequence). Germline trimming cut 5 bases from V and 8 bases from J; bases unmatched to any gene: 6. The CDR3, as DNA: TGTGCCAGCAGCCGATCGGGAGGTCATGAGCAGTTCTTC. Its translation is CASSRSGGHEQFF.

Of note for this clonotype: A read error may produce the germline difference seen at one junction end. CDR3 residues: CASSVLTGGTGERFF. DNA for the CDR3: TGTGCCAGCAGCGTATTGACAGGGGGAACCGGGGAGCGGTTTTTT. The chain is built from TRBV9 and TRBJ2-2, with 9 nucleotides matching TRBD1. There are 15 residues in the CDR3. Germline assignment: CDR1 SGDLS and CDR2 YYNGEE.

Here the CDR3 reads CASSLVEETDTQYF. CDR3 coding DNA: TGCGCCAGCAGCTTGGTTGAGGAAACAGATACGCAGTATTTT. The J gene is TRBJ2-3, the V gene TRBV5-1; D gene uncertain. Germline CDR1 is SGHRS and CDR2 is YFSETQ. V lost 0 bases, J lost 3 bases, and 8 bases lay in between. This CDR3 is built from 14 residues.

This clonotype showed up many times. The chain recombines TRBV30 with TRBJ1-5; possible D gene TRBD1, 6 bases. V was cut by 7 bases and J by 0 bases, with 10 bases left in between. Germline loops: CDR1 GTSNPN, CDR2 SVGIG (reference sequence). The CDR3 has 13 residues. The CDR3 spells CAYATGSNQPQHF. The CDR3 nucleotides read TGTGCCTACGCGACAGGTAGCAATCAGCCCCAGCATTTT.

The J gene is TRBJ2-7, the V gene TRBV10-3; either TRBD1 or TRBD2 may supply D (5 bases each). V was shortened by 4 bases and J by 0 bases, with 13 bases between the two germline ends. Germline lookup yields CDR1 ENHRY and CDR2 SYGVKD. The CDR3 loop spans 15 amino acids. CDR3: CAISGGSINSYEQYF. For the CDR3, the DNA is TGTGCCATCAGTGGGGGGTCGATCAACTCCTACGAGCAGTACTTC.

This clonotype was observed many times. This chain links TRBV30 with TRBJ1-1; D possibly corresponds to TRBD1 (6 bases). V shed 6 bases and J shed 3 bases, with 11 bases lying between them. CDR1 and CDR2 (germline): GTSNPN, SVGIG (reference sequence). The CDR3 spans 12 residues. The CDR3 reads CACRGGYTEAFF. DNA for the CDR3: TGTGCCTGTCGAGGGGGGTACACTGAAGCTTTCTTT.

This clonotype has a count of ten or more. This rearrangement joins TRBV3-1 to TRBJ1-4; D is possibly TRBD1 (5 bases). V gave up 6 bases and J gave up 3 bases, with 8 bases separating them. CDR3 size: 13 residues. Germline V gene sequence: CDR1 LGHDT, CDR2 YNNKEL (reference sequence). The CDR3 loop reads CASRMGANEKLFF. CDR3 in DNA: TGTGCCAGCAGAATGGGGGCTAATGAAAAACTGTTTTTT.

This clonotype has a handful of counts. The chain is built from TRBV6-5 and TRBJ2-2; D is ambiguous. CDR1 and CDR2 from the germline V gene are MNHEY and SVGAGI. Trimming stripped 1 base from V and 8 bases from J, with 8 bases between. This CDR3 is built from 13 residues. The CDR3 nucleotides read TGTGCCAGCAGTTACTTAGGATTAGGGGAGCTGTTTTTT. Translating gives CASSYLGLGELFF.

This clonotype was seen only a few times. CDR3 nucleotides: TGTGCCAGCAGGGGACTAGCGGGAGGAGTCGGGGAGCTGTTTTTT. Encoded protein: CASRGLAGGVGELFF. The chain uses TRBV6-2 or TRBV6-3 and TRBJ2-2; TRBD2 matches 15 bases. The CDR3 spans 15 residues. The V and J ends lost 6 bases and 7 bases, in that order; junction bases with no gene match: 3. Germline-derived CDR1 and CDR2 are MNHEY and SVGEGT.

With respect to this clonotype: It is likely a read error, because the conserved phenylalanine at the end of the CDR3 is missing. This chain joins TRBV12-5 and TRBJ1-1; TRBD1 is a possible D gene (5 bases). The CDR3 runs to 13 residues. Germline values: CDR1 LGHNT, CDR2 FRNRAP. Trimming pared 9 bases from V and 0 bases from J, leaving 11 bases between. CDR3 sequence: CASLQGVNTEAFS. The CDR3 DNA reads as TGTGCTAGCCTACAAGGGGTGAACACTGAAGCTTTCTCT.

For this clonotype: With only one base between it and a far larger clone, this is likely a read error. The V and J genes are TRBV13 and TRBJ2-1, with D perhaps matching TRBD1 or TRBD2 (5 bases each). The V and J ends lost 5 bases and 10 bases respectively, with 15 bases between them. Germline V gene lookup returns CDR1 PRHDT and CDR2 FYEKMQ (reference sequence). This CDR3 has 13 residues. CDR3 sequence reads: CASSRGRGYEQFF. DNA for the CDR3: TGTGCCAGCAGCAGGGGACGGGGCTACGAGCAGTTCTTC. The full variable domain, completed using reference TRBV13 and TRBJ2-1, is AAGVIQSPRHLIKEKRETATLKCYPIPRHDTVYWYQQGPGQDPQFLISFYEKMQSDKGSIPDRFSAQQFSDYHSELNMSSLELGDSALYFCASSRGRGYEQFFGPGTRLTVL.

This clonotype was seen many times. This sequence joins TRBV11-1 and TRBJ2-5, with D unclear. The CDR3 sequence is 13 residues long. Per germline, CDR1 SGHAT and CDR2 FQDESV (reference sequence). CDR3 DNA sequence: TGTGCATCATCATGGGGATCTGGGGAGACCCAGTACTTC. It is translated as CASSWGSGETQYF.

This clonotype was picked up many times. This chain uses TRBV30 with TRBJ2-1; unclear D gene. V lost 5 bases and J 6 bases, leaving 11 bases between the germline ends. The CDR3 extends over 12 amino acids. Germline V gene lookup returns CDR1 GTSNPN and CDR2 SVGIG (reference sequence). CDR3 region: CAWDGRGNEQFF. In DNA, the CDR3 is TGTGCCTGGGACGGTCGTGGCAATGAGCAGTTCTTC. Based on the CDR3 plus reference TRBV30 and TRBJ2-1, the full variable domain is SQTIHQWPATLVQPVGSPLSLECTVEGTSNPNLYWYRQAAGRGLQLLFYSVGIGQISSEVPQNLSASRPQDRQFILSSKKLLLSDSGFYLCAWDGRGNEQFFGPGTRLTVL.

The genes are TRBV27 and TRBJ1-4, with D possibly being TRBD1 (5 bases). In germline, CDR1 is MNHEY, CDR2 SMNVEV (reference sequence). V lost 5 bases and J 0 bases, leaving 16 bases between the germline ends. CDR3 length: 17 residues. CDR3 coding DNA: TGTGCCAGCAGTCCCCGGCGGGGCCTTACAACTAATGAAAAACTGTTTTTT. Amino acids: CASSPRRGLTTNEKLFF. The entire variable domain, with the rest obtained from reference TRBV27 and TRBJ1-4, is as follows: EAQVTQNPRYLITVTGKKLTVTCSQNMNHEYMSWYRQDPGLGLRQIYYSMNVEVTDKGDVPEGYKVSRKEKRNFPLILESPSPNQTSLYFCASSPRRGLTTNEKLFFGSGTQLSVL.

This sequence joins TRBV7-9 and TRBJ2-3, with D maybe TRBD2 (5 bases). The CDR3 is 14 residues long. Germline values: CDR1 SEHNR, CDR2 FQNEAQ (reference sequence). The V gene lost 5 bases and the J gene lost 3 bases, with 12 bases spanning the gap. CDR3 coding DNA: TGTGCCAGCAGCACCCAACTAGGAACAGATACGCAGTATTTT. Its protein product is CASSTQLGTDTQYF.

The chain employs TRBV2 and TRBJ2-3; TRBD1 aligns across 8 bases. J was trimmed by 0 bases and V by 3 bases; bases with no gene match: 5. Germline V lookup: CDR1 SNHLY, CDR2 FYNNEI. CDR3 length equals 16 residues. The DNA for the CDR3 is TGTGCCAGCAGTGAGAGGCAGGGGGCTAGCACAGATACGCAGTATTTT. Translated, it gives CASSERQGASTDTQYF.

The CDR3 sequence is CAWSRLVLRSEQYF. For the CDR3, the DNA is TGTGCCTGGAGTAGGTTGGTTCTCAGGTCCGAGCAGTACTTC. The rearrangement joins TRBV30 to TRBJ2-7; D ambiguous. CDR3 size: 14 residues. V was pared by 2 bases and J by 6 bases, with 17 bases between. Germline V lookup: CDR1 GTSNPN, CDR2 SVGIG (reference sequence).

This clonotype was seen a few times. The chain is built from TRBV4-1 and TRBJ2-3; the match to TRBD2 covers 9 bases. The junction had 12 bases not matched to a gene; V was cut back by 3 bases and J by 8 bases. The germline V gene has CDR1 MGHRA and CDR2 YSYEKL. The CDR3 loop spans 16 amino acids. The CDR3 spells CASSHPPAGGGGTQYF. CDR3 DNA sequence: TGCGCCAGCAGCCACCCTCCAGCGGGAGGAGGCGGTACGCAGTATTTT.

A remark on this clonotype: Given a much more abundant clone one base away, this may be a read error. The CDR3 DNA is TGTGCCAGCAGCTTAGGAGGGGCGGGGACCACTGAAGCTTTCTTT. Translating it yields CASSLGGAGTTEAFF. The chain combines TRBV7-3 with TRBJ1-1; D may be TRBD1 (5 bases). Germline CDR1 SGHTA, CDR2 FQGTGA. Trimming pared 2 bases from V and 4 bases from J, leaving 14 bases between. The CDR3 is 15 residues long.

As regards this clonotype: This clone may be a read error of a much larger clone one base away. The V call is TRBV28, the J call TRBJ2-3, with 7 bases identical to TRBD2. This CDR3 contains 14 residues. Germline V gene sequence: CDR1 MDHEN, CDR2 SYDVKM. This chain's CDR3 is CASSSGRFGDTQCF. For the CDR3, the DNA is TGTGCCAGCAGTTCCGGGAGGTTCGGGGATACGCAGTGTTTT.

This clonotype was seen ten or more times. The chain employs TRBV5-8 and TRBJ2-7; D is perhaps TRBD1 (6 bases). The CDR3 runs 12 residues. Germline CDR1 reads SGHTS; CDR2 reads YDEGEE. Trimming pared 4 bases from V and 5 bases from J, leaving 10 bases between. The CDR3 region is CASSRYRDEQYF. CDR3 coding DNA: TGTGCCAGCAGCAGATACAGGGACGAGCAGTACTTC.

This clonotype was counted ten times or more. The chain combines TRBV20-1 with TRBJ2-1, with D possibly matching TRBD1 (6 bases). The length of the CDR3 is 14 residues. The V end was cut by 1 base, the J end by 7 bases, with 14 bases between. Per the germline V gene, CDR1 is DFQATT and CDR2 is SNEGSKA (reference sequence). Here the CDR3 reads CSARAPGTFNEQFF. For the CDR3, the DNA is TGCAGTGCTAGAGCTCCCGGGACATTTAATGAGCAGTTCTTC.

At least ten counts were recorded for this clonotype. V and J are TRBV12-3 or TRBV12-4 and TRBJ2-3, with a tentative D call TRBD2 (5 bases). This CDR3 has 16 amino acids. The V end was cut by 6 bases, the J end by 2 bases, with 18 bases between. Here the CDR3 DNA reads TGTGCCAGCAGAAGCTCTTGGGCGGGCGTCACAGATACGCAGTATTTT. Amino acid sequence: CASRSSWAGVTDTQYF.

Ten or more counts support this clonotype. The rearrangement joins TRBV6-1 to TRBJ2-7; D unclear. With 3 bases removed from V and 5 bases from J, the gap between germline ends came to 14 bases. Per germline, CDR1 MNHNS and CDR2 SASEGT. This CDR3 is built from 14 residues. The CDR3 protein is CASSDLLGLDEQYF. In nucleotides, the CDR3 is TGTGCCAGCAGTGACTTGTTGGGTCTCGACGAGCAGTACTTC.